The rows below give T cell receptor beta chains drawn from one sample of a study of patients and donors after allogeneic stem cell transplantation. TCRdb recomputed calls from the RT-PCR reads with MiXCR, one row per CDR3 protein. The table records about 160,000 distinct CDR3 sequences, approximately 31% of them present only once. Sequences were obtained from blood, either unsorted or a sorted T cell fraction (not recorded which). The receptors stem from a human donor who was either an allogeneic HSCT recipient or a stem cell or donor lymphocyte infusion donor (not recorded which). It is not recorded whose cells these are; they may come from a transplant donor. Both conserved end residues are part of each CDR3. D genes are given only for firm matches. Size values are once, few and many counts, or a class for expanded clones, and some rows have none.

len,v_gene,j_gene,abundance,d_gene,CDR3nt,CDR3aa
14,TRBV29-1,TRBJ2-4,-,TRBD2,TGCAGCGTTGTTGGTCTAGCGGGAGGAAACATTCAGTACTTC,CSVVGLAGGNIQYF
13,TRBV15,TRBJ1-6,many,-,TGTGCCACCAGCAGACAGGGCCCTTCACCCCTCCACTTT,CATSRQGPSPLHF
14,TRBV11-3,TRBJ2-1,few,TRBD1,TGTGCCAGCAGCGCGGACAGGGGATCTAATGAGCAGTTCTTC,CASSADRGSNEQFF
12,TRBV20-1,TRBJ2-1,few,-,TGCAGTGCACGGACAGATTACAATGAGCAGTTCTTC,CSARTDYNEQFF
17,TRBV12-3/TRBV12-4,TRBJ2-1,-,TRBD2,TGTGCCAGCAGTTCGCACCCGGCGCGGGAGGGCCTCTTTGAGCAGTTCTTC,CASSSHPAREGLFEQFF
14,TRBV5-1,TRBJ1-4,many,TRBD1,TGCGCCAGCAGGTTGGGACAGCGTATTGAAAAACTGTTTTTT,CASRLGQRIEKLFF
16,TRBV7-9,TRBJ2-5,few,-,TGTGCCAGCAGCTTAGCACGGGTCCGAACGTCAGAGACCCAGTACTTC,CASSLARVRTSETQYF
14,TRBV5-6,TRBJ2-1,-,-,TGTGCCAGCAGCTCCGCGGGGCCCTACAATGAGCAGTTCTTC,CASSSAGPYNEQFF
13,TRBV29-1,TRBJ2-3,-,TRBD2,TGCAGCGTTGAAGCGGGAGGGGTAGATACGCAGTATTTT,CSVEAGGVDTQYF
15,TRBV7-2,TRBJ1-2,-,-,TGTGCCAGCAGCTTAAGGCCAGGGAAAGGCTATGGCTACACCTTC,CASSLRPGKGYGYTF
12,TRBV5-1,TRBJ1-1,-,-,TGCGCCAGCAGCATTCCCGGAACTGAAGCTTTCTTT,CASSIPGTEAFF
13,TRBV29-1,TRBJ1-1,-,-,TGCAGCGTTGTAAGGGCCTTGAACACTGAAGCTTTCTTT,CSVVRALNTEAFF
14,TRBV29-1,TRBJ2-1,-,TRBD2,TGCAGCGTTGAAAAGCGGGAGGGGACGGATGAGCAGTTCTTC,CSVEKREGTDEQFF
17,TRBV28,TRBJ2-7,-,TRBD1,TGTGCCAGCAGTTTGACAGGGGGGGGTTATAGCTCCTACGAGCAGTACTTC,CASSLTGGGYSSYEQYF
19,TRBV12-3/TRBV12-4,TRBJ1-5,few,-,TGTGCCAGCAGTTCAAATGGTTGGGGGGATGCGGAGTCAAATCAGCCCCAGCATTTT,CASSSNGWGDAESNQPQHF
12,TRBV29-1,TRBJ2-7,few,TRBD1,TGCAGCTTCGGACAGGGGGGGTCCGAGCAGTACTTC,CSFGQGGSEQYF
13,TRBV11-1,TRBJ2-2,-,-,TGTGCCAGCAGGGCCCTCTACACCGGGGAGCTGTTTTTT,CASRALYTGELFF
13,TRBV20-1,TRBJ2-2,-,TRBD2,TGCAGTGCAACAGGACTAGTTACCGGGGAGCTGTTTTTT,CSATGLVTGELFF
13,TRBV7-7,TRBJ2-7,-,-,TGTGCTAGCAGCTTATCCCATTCCTACGAGCAGTACTTC,CASSLSHSYEQYF
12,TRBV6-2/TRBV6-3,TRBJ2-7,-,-,TGTGCCAGCAGTAACACAGCCTACGAGCAGTACTTC,CASSNTAYEQYF
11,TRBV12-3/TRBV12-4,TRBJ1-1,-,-,TGTGCCAGCAGCCCCGGGCTCCCGGCTTTCTTT,CASSPGLPAFF
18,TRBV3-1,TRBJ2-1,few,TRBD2,TGTGCCAGCAGCCAAGATATCCCCGGACTAGTTCACTACAATGAGCAGTTCTTC,CASSQDIPGLVHYNEQFF
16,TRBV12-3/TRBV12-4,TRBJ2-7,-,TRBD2,TGTGCCAGCAGTTCATCATTCCGACTAGCGAACTACGAGCAGTACTTC,CASSSSFRLANYEQYF
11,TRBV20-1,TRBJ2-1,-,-,TGCAGTGCCGACACCTACAATGAGCAGTTCTTC,CSADTYNEQFF
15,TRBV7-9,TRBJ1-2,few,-,TGTGCCAGCAGCTTAGACATCAGGACTTACTATGGCTACACCTTC,CASSLDIRTYYGYTF
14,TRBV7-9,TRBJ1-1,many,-,TGTGCCAGCAGCTTGTGGGATAGGAACACTGAAGCTTTCTTT,CASSLWDRNTEAFF
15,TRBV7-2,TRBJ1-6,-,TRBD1,TGTGCCAGCAGCTTAGAGGGGGCCTTCTATTCACCCCTCCACTTT,CASSLEGAFYSPLHF
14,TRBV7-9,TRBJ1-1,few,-,TGTGCCAGCAGCTTAGCACCGGGTGACACTGAAGCTTTCTTT,CASSLAPGDTEAFF
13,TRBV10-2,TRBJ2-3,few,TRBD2,TGCGCCAGCAGTGAAATGGGAGGGGATACGCAGTATTTT,CASSEMGGDTQYF
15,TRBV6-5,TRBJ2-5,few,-,TGTGCCAGCAGACGGACCGGGACTCTAACAGAGACCCAGTACTTC,CASRRTGTLTETQYF
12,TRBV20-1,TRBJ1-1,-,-,TGCAGTGCTATACTATGGGGGACTGAAGCTTTCTTT,CSAILWGTEAFF
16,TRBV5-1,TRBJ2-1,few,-,TGCGCCAGCAGCTTGCCCCCAGAGTTCTCCTACAATGAGCAGTTCTTC,CASSLPPEFSYNEQFF
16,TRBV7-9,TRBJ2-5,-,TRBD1,TGTGCCAGCAGCCCGGACAGGGGGTGGGCGCAAGAGACCCAGTACTTC,CASSPDRGWAQETQYF
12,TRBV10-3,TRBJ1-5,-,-,TGTGCCATCAGTGACGGTCGCCAGCCCCAGCATTTT,CAISDGRQPQHF
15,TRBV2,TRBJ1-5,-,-,TGTGCCAGCAGCGCCCCCTCCTTGAGGGGTCAGCCCCAGCATTTT,CASSAPSLRGQPQHF
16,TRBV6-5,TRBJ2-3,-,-,TGTGCCAGCAGTTACGGGGGGGGGCCGACCACAGATACGCAGTATTTT,CASSYGGGPTTDTQYF
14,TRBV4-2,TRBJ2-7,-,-,TGTGCCAGCAGCCAAGCCCGCCGGGACTACGAGCAGTACTTC,CASSQARRDYEQYF
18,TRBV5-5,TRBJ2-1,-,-,TGTGCCAGCAGCTTGAAAAGGCGGGACAGCAAGTCCTACAATGAGCAGTTCTTC,CASSLKRRDSKSYNEQFF
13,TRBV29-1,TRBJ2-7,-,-,TGCAGCGTTGAAGAAGTTTGGGGAAACGAGCAGTACTTC,CSVEEVWGNEQYF
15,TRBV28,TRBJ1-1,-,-,TGTGCCAGCAGAATTCCAGGGAACGTGAACACTGAAGCTTTCTTT,CASRIPGNVNTEAFF
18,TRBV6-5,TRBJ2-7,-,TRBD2,TGTGCCAGCAGTTCCGCATTGCCACTAGCGTATAGCTCCTACGAGCAGTACTTC,CASSSALPLAYSSYEQYF
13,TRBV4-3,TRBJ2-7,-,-,TGCGCCAGCAGCCACAGGGGGGGCTACGAGCAGTACTTC,CASSHRGGYEQYF
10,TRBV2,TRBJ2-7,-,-,TGTGCCAGCAGTGTTAAGGAGCAGTACTTC,CASSVKEQYF
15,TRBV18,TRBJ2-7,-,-,TGTGCCAGCTCACCTCCTCCCCGGGACGTTCACGAGCAGTACTTC,CASSPPPRDVHEQYF
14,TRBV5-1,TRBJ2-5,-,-,TGCGCCAGCAGCTTGACAGGGATCCAAGAGACCCAGTACTTC,CASSLTGIQETQYF
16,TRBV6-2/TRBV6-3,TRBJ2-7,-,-,TGTGCCAGCAGTTATAGGCTCTCAGAAGACTCCTACGAGCAGTACTTC,CASSYRLSEDSYEQYF
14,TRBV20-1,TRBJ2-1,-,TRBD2,TGCAGTGCTAGACAGCGGGAGTACTACAATGAGCAGTTCTTC,CSARQREYYNEQFF
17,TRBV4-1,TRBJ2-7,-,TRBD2,TGCGCCAGCAGCCAGGGGGGACTAGCGGGACCCTCCTACGAGCAGTACTTC,CASSQGGLAGPSYEQYF
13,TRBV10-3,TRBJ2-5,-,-,TGTGCCATCAGTGAGGCAGGGTGGGAGACCCAGTACTTC,CAISEAGWETQYF
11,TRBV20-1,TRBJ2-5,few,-,TGCAGTGTCGACGGACAAGAGACCCAGTACTTC,CSVDGQETQYF
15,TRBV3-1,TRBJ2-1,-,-,TGTGCCAGCAGCCACTCGGGAACCAACTACAATGAGCAGTTCTTC,CASSHSGTNYNEQFF
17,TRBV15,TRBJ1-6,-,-,TGTGCCACCAGCGGGCGACAGTCTAGCTCCTATAATTCACCCCTCCACTTT,CATSGRQSSSYNSPLHF
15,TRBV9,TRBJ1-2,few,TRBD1,TGTGCCAGCAGCGCGGGGCAGGGGGCTAACTATGGCTACACCTTC,CASSAGQGANYGYTF